The entry below describes one TCR beta chain. What it binds is not known. Treatment for every participant with HIV took place in the United States. Held in samples before DNA extraction were roughly 0.9-11 million cryopreserved PBMC. This entry is derived from a study of long-term antiretroviral therapy in people with HIV. Study summary: The 2015 immediate-ART recommendation came about a decade after the earliest samples.

Study-wide results and limits: ART adherence was not documented, and neither viral resistance nor therapy changes had any data.

Germline V gene data show CDR1 as KGHSH and CDR2 as LQKENI. Trimming shortened V by 5 bases and J by 2 bases, and 15 bases separated the two germline ends. The CDR3 length is 15 residues. Investigators performed immunoSEQ version v3.0 at survey level. Generated by immunoSEQ multiplex PCR, the TCRdb table keeps only in-frame clones and is missing some. Here the sample spans fewer than 40,000 clones, more than 75% being singletons. This clonotype originated in a man aged 18 to 29 with HIV. The chain has TRBV18 and TRBJ1-1; tentative D call: TRBD1 (5 bases). The material was unsorted PBMCs, obtained 1.9 years after starting antiretroviral therapy. The chain's CDR3 is CASSTQGTANTEAFF. CDR3 coding DNA: TGTGCCAGCTCAACACAAGGGACGGCTAACACTGAAGCTTTCTTT.